The T cell receptor (beta chain) under discussion was sequenced for a study of cytomegalovirus exposure and HLA in healthy donors. Study conclusions and caveats: Researchers catalogued 164 TCR beta chains as cytomegalovirus-associated. With high specificity and sensitivity, the classifier reportedly diagnosed cytomegalovirus status. First-cohort TCR clusters tended to co-occur in the approximately 130 validation repertoires, a later analysis found. Through in vitro validation, three CMV-associated chains were shown to be specific for CMV antigens.

Germline V lookup: CDR1 SQVTM, CDR2 ANQGSEA. The CDR3 is made up of 14 amino acids. V was pared by 7 bases and J by 5 bases, with 18 bases between. Some clones are missing from TCRdb's copy, which holds only in-frame ones; the method was immunoSEQ multiplex PCR. The sample has under 200,000 clones, 80% to 90% seen once; the top ten hold 2% to 2.5%. As for this clone: Its antigen is not known.

V and J are TRBV29-1 and TRBJ2-1; possibly TRBD1 for D (6 bases). The TCR comes from a woman younger than 35 in good health and CMV-seronegative. Material: PBMCs. This CDR3 is CSALMQGRDNEQFF. The CDR3 coding sequence is TGCAGCGCCCTTATGCAGGGGAGAGACAATGAGCAGTTCTTC.